The TCR beta chain under discussion was sequenced for a study of PD-1 blockade in classical Hodgkin lymphoma. Study outcomes and limitations: Why repertoires differed is undefined; disease activity or prior therapy possibly contributed. CD8+ TCR diversity did not rise significantly by C4D1, unlike CD4+. Relapsed/refractory patients reportedly had lower baseline diversity than newly diagnosed patients.

Time point given: cycle 4 day 1 (C4D1), after about 6 weeks of nivolumab. Relapse after autologous stem cell transplantation occurred in every patient, and brentuximab vedotin exposure varied. Best responses were complete response, partial response or progressive disease. TCRdb keeps only in-frame clones here, not all; method: immunoSEQ multiplex PCR. The repertoire holds 23,000 or so clones, with about four fifths as singletons. Concerning this clone: Its cognate antigen is unknown.

Sequenced material: peripheral blood mononuclear cells (PBMCs), taken before the fourth cycle of nivolumab. The sequence came from a human donor with classical Hodgkin lymphoma.

Here the CDR3 DNA reads TGCAGCGTTGGTCAGGGAGTAGGGACCGGGGAGCTGTTTTTT. Its translation is CSVGQGVGTGELFF. The V and J genes are TRBV29-1 and TRBJ2-2; TRBD1 or TRBD2 may be the D gene (5 bases each). The CDR3 runs 14 residues. CDR1 is SQVTM and CDR2 is ANQGSEA in the germline V gene. The germline V and J ends were trimmed by 4 bases and 5 bases, with 14 bases remaining between them.